Following are 14 T cell receptor beta chains from one sample sequenced in a study of PD-1 blockade in mismatch repair-deficient tumors. The table came from immunoSEQ multiplex PCR; TCRdb's copy has only in-frame clones and leaves some out. The repertoire has about 100,000 clones, roughly four fifths of them found once; the top ten carry around 6.9%. The sequencing used peripheral blood, collected approximately 35 weeks after starting pembrolizumab. The receptors originated from an adult with mismatch repair-deficient cancer.

This clone was found a few times. The chain is built from TRBV5-1 and TRBJ2-7; 8 bases agree with TRBD1. Germline V gene sequence: CDR1 SGHRS, CDR2 YFSETQ. Trimming at V came to 0 bases and at J to 6 bases, leaving 5 bases not matched to a gene. The CDR3 totals 14 residues. This CDR3 reads CASSLGGQGLEQYF. In DNA, the CDR3 is TGCGCCAGCAGCTTGGGCGGACAGGGTCTCGAGCAGTACTTC.

This chain uses TRBV5-6 with TRBJ1-2; 9 bases are a match to TRBD1. The J segment lost 7 bases and the V segment lost 0 bases, leaving 13 bases of the junction unmatched. Germline V CDR1 and CDR2: SGHDT, YYEEEE. This CDR3 comprises 17 residues. CDR3 residues: CASSLVGTGILGIGYTF. CDR3 coding DNA: TGTGCCAGCAGCTTGGTCGGGACAGGGATTCTCGGTATTGGCTACACCTTC. The entire variable domain, with the rest obtained from reference TRBV5-6 and TRBJ1-2, is as follows: DAGVTQSPTHLIKTRGQQVTLRCSPKSGHDTVSWYQQALGQGPQFIFQYYEEEERQRGNFPDRFSGHQFPNYSSELNVNALLLGDSALYLCASSLVGTGILGIGYTFGSGTRLTVV.

J is TRBJ1-2 and V is TRBV30; 8 positions agree with TRBD1. Germline CDR1 is GTSNPN and CDR2 is SVGIG (reference sequence). Trimming cost V 5 bases and J 4 bases; bases outside gene matches: 12. The CDR3 contains 15 residues. CDR3 nucleotides: TGTGCCTGGGACTCGACAGGGGAGAGTGGCTATGGCTACACCTTC. Protein: CAWDSTGESGYGYTF.

The chain is built from TRBV5-1 and TRBJ1-3, with TRBD1 as a possible D gene (5 bases). Germline V CDR1 and CDR2: SGHRS, YFSETQ. Trimming took off 0 bases at V and 1 base at J, with 11 bases between the two ends. The CDR3 has 16 amino acids. The CDR3 loop is CASSLGQLSSGNTIYF. DNA of the CDR3: TGCGCCAGCAGCTTGGGACAGCTATCGTCTGGAAACACCATATATTTT.

The chain has TRBV27 and TRBJ2-1; maybe TRBD2 (5 bases). There are 14 residues in the CDR3. Trimming left V 5 bases short and J 2 bases short, with 10 bases between. Germline values: CDR1 MNHEY, CDR2 SMNVEV (reference sequence). CDR3 residues: CASSPGLAYNEQFF. The CDR3 DNA reads TGTGCCAGCAGTCCAGGACTGGCCTACAATGAGCAGTTCTTC.

A remark on this clone: The sample holds other DNA sequences that translate to the same CDR3. This rearrangement joins TRBV30 to TRBJ1-2, with 8 nucleotides matching TRBD1. With 2 bases clipped from V and 6 bases from J, the junction kept 2 bases outside the gene matches. This CDR3 comprises 12 residues. The germline gives CDR1 GTSNPN, CDR2 SVGIG (reference sequence). CDR3 sequence (DNA): TGTGCCTGGAGTCCGGGACAGGATGGCTACACCTTC. It translates to CAWSPGQDGYTF. Together with reference TRBV30 and TRBJ1-2, the CDR3 gives the full variable domain: SQTIHQWPATLVQPVGSPLSLECTVEGTSNPNLYWYRQAAGRGLQLLFYSVGIGQISSEVPQNLSASRPQDRQFILSSKKLLLSDSGFYLCAWSPGQDGYTFGSGTRLTVV.

This rearrangement joins TRBV11-2 to TRBJ2-3; 10 bases match TRBD2. The CDR3 extends over 15 amino acids. V lost 1 base, J lost 6 bases, and 4 bases stayed unmatched. Germline loops: CDR1 SGHAT, CDR2 FQNNGV. CDR3 DNA: TGTGCCAGCAGCTTAGCTCTAGCGGGAGCCGATACGCAGTATTTT. Translation: CASSLALAGADTQYF.

The rearrangement joins TRBV6-5 to TRBJ1-5; D possibly corresponds to TRBD1 (5 bases). The CDR3 totals 15 residues. Germline V gene data show CDR1 as MNHEY and CDR2 as SVGAGI. Trimming took off 2 bases at V and 5 bases at J, with 13 bases between the two ends. In nucleotides, the CDR3 is TGTGCCAGCAGTTACCAGGGACTGCTAGATCAGCCCCAGCATTTT. This translates into CASSYQGLLDQPQHF.

Turning to this clone: Other nucleotide sequences from this sample produce the same CDR3. CDR3 protein: CSVSGTGGYEQYF. CDR3 nucleotides: TGCAGCGTTTCCGGGACAGGGGGCTACGAGCAGTACTTC. This chain uses TRBV29-1 with TRBJ2-7; 11 nucleotides agree with TRBD1. With 5 bases clipped from V and 3 bases from J, the junction kept 3 bases outside the gene matches. From germline, CDR1 is SQVTM and CDR2 ANQGSEA. The CDR3 extends over 13 amino acids.

The gene calls are TRBV7-9 and TRBJ2-7; no reliable D call. Germline V gives CDR1 SEHNR, CDR2 FQNEAQ (reference sequence). V was cut by 1 base and J by 7 bases, with 8 bases left in between. The CDR3 is 12 residues long. Here the CDR3 reads CASSLDGREQYF. The CDR3 nucleotides are TGTGCCAGCAGCTTAGACGGCCGGGAGCAGTACTTC.

The chain employs TRBV30 and TRBJ1-1; 9 bases map to TRBD1. The CDR3 has 15 residues. V dropped 0 bases and J dropped 3; count of bases not matched to a gene: 5. Germline V lookup: CDR1 GTSNPN, CDR2 SVGIG (reference sequence). The CDR3 here is CAWSVYGDRDTEAFF. The CDR3 coding sequence is TGTGCCTGGAGTGTATACGGGGACAGGGACACTGAAGCTTTCTTT. The full variable domain, its missing parts supplied by reference TRBV30 and TRBJ1-1, is SQTIHQWPATLVQPVGSPLSLECTVEGTSNPNLYWYRQAAGRGLQLLFYSVGIGQISSEVPQNLSASRPQDRQFILSSKKLLLSDSGFYLCAWSVYGDRDTEAFFGQGTRLTVV.

The chain uses TRBV5-4 and TRBJ1-1, with D maybe TRBD1 (6 bases). From germline, CDR1 is SGHNT and CDR2 YYREEE (reference sequence). The CDR3 runs to 15 residues. Trimming took 5 bases from V and 1 from J, leaving 15 bases between them. The CDR3: CASSTRGRGNTEAFF. The CDR3, as DNA: TGTGCCAGCAGTACCCGGGGGCGAGGGAACACTGAAGCTTTCTTT. Filled out from reference TRBV5-4 and TRBJ1-1, the complete variable domain reads ETGVTQSPTHLIKTRGQQVTLRCSSQSGHNTVSWYQQALGQGPQFIFQYYREEENGRGNFPPRFSGLQFPNYSSELNVNALELDDSALYLCASSTRGRGNTEAFFGQGTRLTVV.

This chain joins TRBV5-1 and TRBJ1-1; the match to TRBD1 covers 8 bases. The CDR3 length is 14 residues. Germline V gene sequence: CDR1 SGHRS, CDR2 YFSETQ. Unmatched junction bases numbered 7, after V lost 4 bases and J lost 5 bases. CDR3: CASSLTGEVTEAFF. CDR3 coding DNA: TGCGCCAGCAGCCTGACAGGGGAGGTGACTGAAGCTTTCTTT.

This chain joins TRBV11-2 and TRBJ2-7; 8 bases are a match to TRBD1. CDR3 length: 17 residues. The V and J ends lost 0 bases and 2 bases, in that order; junction bases with no gene match: 9. Germline V gene sequence: CDR1 SGHAT, CDR2 FQNNGV. CDR3 sequence: CASSLDITGGIPYEQYF. The DNA of the CDR3 is TGTGCCAGCAGCTTAGATATAACAGGGGGAATCCCCTACGAGCAGTACTTC.